This record looks at one T cell receptor (beta chain) sequence and its context. This entry belongs to a study of blood T cell repertoires in COVID-19. At the level of the study: Samples taken during acute and convalescent COVID-19 were collected in the United States, Italy and Spain. Sources were T cells, B-cell-depleted T cells, or PBMCs; the material itself was cDNA or gDNA.

Authors' processing steps: Estimation of nucleated cell counts relied on the amplification of reference gene primers. This table comes from immunoSEQ multiplex PCR, and its TCRdb copy is limited to in-frame clones, with some not included. Clonal size and the V and J genes are those of that table, whereas D and trimming came from the DNA. The table shows about 180,000 clones, with 80% to 90% occurring only once. Losses at the gene ends were 0 bases for V and 4 bases for J; bases not matched to a gene: 10. CDR3 size: 16 residues. Germline values: CDR1 SQVTM, CDR2 ANQGSEA. The TCR sequence derives from a man aged 18 to 29 who had recovered from COVID-19. The V gene is TRBV29-1, the J gene TRBJ2-5; 8 bases agree with TRBD2. The source material was peripheral blood. The CDR3 sequence is CSVEDLRGGRRETQYF. CDR3 sequence (DNA): TGCAGCGTTGAAGATCTTCGAGGCGGGAGGAGAGAGACCCAGTACTTC.